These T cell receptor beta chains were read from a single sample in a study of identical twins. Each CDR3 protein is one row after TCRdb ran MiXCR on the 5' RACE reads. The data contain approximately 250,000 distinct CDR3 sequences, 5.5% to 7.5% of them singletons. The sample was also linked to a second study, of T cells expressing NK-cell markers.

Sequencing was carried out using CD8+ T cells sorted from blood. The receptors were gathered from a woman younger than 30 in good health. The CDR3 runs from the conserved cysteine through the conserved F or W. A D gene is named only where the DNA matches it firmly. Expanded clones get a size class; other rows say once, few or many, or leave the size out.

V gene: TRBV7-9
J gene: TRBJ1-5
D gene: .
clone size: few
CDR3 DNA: TGTGCCAGCAGCACCTCGGGGGTCAATCAGCCCCAGCATTTT
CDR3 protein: CASSTSGVNQPQHF

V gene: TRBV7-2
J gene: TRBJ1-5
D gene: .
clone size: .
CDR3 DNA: TGTGCCAGCAGCTTAGCGGGGGACCAACCATACTATCAGCCCCAGCATTTT
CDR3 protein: CASSLAGDQPYYQPQHF

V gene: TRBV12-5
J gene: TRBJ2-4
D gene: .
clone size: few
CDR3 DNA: TGTGCTAGTGGTTTATCAGATTTCGGCCAAAACATTCAGTACTTC
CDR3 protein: CASGLSDFGQNIQYF

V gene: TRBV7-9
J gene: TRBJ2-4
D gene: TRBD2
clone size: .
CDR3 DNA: TGTGCCAGCAGCTTAAGCGGGAGTTCCAAAAACATTCAGTACTTC
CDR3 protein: CASSLSGSSKNIQYF

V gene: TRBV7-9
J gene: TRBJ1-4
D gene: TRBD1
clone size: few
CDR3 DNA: TGTGCCAGCAGAACCGGGACAGGGGAGGAAAAACTGTTTTTT
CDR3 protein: CASRTGTGEEKLFF

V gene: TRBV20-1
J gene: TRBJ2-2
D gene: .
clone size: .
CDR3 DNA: TGCAGTGCGTCAACCAGGGAAATCGGGGAGCTGTTTTTT
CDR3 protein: CSASTREIGELFF

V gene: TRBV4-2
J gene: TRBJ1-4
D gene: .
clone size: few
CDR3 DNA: TGTGCCAGCAGCCAAGAACGGACCGCCTTAGGGGGGGAAAAACTGTTTTTT
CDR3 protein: CASSQERTALGGEKLFF

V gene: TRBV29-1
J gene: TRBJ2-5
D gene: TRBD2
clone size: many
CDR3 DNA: TGCAGCGTTAATCTGGGCGGGAGGACGGCGGAGACCCAGTACTTC
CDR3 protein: CSVNLGGRTAETQYF

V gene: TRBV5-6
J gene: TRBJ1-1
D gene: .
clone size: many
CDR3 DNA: TGTGCCAGCAGCGGAGGGCCTGAAGCTTTCTTT
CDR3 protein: CASSGGPEAFF

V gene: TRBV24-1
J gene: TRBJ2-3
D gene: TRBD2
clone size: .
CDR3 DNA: TGTGCCACCAGCTCCAGCGGGAGGCCCACAGATACGCAGTATTTT
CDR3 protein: CATSSSGRPTDTQYF

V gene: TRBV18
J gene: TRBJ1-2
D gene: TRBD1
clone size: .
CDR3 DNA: TGTGCCAGCTCACCAAAGGACAGGCTGGACTATGGCTACACCTTC
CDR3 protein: CASSPKDRLDYGYTF

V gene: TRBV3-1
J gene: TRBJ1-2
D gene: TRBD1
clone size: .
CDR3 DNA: TGTGCCAGCAGCCGCTCCGACAGGGTCCTTGGCTACACCTTC
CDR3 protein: CASSRSDRVLGYTF

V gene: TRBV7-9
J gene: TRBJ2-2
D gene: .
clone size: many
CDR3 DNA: TGTGCCAGCAGCTTAGGCAGGAGAACCACCGGGGAGCTGTTTTTT
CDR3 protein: CASSLGRRTTGELFF

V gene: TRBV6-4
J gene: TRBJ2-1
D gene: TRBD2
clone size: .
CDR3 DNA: TGTGCCAGCAGTAGGACTAGCGTGAACAATGAGCAGTTCTTC
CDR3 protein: CASSRTSVNNEQFF

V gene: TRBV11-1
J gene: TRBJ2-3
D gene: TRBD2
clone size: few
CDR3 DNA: TGTGCCAGCAGCACCAGACTAGCTGAGTCGCCCAGCGCAGATACGCAGTATTTT
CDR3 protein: CASSTRLAESPSADTQYF

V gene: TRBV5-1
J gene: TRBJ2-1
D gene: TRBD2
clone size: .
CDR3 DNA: TGCGCCAGCAGCCCTGGAATTGGGACTAGCTCTTACAATGAGCAGTTCTTC
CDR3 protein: CASSPGIGTSSYNEQFF

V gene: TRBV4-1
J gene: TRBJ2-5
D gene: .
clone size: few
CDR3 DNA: TGCGCCAGCAGCCAACCGGAAGCTACCCAAGAGACCCAGTACTTC
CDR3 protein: CASSQPEATQETQYF

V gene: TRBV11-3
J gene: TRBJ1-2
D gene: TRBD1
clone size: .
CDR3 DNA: TGTGCCAGCAGCTCCTGGGGACAGCTCTATGGCTACACCTTC
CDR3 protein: CASSSWGQLYGYTF

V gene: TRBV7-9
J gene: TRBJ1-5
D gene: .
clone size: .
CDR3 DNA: TGTGCCAGCAGCTTATATGGGGGCTCCGACAGCCGTCAGCCCCAGCATTTT
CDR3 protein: CASSLYGGSDSRQPQHF

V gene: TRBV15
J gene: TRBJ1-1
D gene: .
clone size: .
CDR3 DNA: TGTGCCACCAGCTCCACTCAGGGAAGCACTGAAGCTTTCTTT
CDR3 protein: CATSSTQGSTEAFF

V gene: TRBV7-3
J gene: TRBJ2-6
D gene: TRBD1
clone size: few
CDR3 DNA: TGTGCCAGCAGCTCTCCGGGACAGGGGAGAGTGGGGGCCAACGTCCTGACTTTC
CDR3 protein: CASSSPGQGRVGANVLTF

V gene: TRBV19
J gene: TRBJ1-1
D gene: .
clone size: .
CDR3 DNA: TGTGCCAGTAGCGCCCCGACAAACATGAACACTGAAGCTTTCTTT
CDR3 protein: CASSAPTNMNTEAFF

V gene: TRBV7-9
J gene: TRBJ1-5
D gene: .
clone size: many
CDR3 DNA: TGTGCCAGCAGCCCGGACGGGTATCAGCCCCAGCATTTT
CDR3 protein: CASSPDGYQPQHF

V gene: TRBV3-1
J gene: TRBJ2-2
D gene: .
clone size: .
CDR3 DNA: TGTGCCAGCAGCCAAGATGGCACAGGGCTAACCGGGGAGCTGTTTTTT
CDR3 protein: CASSQDGTGLTGELFF

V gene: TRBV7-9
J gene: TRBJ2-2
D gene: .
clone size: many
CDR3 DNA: TGTGCCAGCAGCTTAGCTGGGGTAGAGCTGTTTTTT
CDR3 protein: CASSLAGVELFF

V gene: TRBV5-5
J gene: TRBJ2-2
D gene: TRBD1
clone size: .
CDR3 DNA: TGTGCCAGCAGCTTTCGAGACAGGGTTGTGGCCGGGGAGCTGTTTTTT
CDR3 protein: CASSFRDRVVAGELFF

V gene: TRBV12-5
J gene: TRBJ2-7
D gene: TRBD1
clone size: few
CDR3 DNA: TGTGCTAGTGGTGACTGGACACCCAGGGGGTACGAGCAGTACTTC
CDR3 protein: CASGDWTPRGYEQYF

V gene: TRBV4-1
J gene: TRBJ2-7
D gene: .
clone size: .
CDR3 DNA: TGCGCCAGCAGCCAAGTGAGGGGCGGGTACGAGCAGTACTTC
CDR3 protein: CASSQVRGGYEQYF

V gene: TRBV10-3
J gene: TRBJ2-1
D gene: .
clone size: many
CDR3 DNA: TGTGCCATCAGCGCCGGGAGAGGGGCAAATGGCAATGAGCAGTTCTTC
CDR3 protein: CAISAGRGANGNEQFF

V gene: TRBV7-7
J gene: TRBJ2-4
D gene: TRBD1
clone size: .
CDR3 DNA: TGTGCCAGCAGCTCGGGACAGGTTGTAGCCAAAAACATTCAGTACTTC
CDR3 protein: CASSSGQVVAKNIQYF

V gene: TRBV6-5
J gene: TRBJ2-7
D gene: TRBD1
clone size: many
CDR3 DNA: TGTGCCAGCAGTTACGGAATACCGGGACAGCTCTCCTACGAGCAGTACTTC
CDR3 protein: CASSYGIPGQLSYEQYF

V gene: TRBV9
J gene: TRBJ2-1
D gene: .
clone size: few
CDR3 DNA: TGTGCCAGCACGGAGGGAGGAACCACCTACAATGAGCAGTTCTTC
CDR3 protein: CASTEGGTTYNEQFF

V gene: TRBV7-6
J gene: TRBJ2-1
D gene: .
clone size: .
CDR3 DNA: TGTGCCAGCAGCCTCCTTTCCACGGGTGAGCAGTTCTTC
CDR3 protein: CASSLLSTGEQFF